The 15 T cell receptor beta chains below all came from one sample that was sequenced in a study of CD8+CD57+ T cells in acquired aplastic anemia. Genomic DNA was employed as the template in profiling TCR beta VDJ and CDR3. TCRdb re-called the reads through MiXCR, storing one row per CDR3 protein. The repertoire holds 150,000 to 200,000 distinct CDR3 sequences, with under 50% as singletons. By flow cytometry, patients selected for sequencing had shown an expansion of CD8+CD57+ cells. Sequencing used sorted CD4+, CD8+, or CD8+CD57+ T cells (not recorded which) from PBMCs. These receptors originate from a human donor with aplastic anemia.

This clonotype was recorded at least ten times. The chain is built from TRBV7-2 and TRBJ1-6; D perhaps matches TRBD1 (6 bases). V lost 5 bases and J 7 bases, leaving 18 bases between the germline ends. This CDR3 contains 16 residues. CDR1 and CDR2 from the germline V gene are SGHTA and FQGNSA. In DNA form, the CDR3 reads TGTGCCAGCAGCACTCGAACTAGGGGGAGGAATTCACCCCTCCACTTT. Translation gives CASSTRTRGRNSPLHF.

This rearrangement joins TRBV25-1 to TRBJ2-7; D is unclear. Germline-derived CDR1 and CDR2 are MGHDK and SYGVNS. With 4 bases removed from V and 6 bases from J, the gap between germline ends came to 7 bases. There are 11 residues in the CDR3. CDR3 residues: CASSAYGEQYF. The CDR3 DNA is TGTGCCAGCAGTGCATACGGCGAGCAGTACTTC.

This clonotype showed up many times. The CDR3 nucleotides are TGTGCCAGCAGCGGCTCCCGCCCGACTAGCGTACAAGAGACCCAGTACTTC. Translated, it gives CASSGSRPTSVQETQYF. V gene TRBV5-5 combines with J gene TRBJ2-5, with 8 bases lining up with TRBD2. This CDR3 region has 17 residues. V dropped 4 bases and J dropped 2; count of bases not matched to a gene: 13. Germline V gives CDR1 SGHKS, CDR2 YYEKEE (reference sequence).

This clonotype was recorded many times. The chain has TRBV5-1 and TRBJ1-2; possibly TRBD1 for D (6 bases). Germline CDR1 is SGHRS and CDR2 is YFSETQ. Trimming took 4 bases from V and 2 from J, leaving 9 bases between them. The CDR3 totals 13 residues. DNA for the CDR3: TGCGCCAGCAGCCCGACAGGAAACTATGGCTACACCTTC. This sequence encodes CASSPTGNYGYTF.

This clonotype occurred once. CDR3 amino acids: CATSAPDRSLRTGELFF. The CDR3 DNA reads as TGTGCCACCAGTGCCCCGGACAGAAGTCTTCGAACCGGGGAGCTGTTTTTT. This chain uses TRBV24-1 with TRBJ2-2; weak D call: TRBD1 (6 bases). Germline values: CDR1 KGHDR, CDR2 SFDVKD. V was shortened by 5 bases and J by 5 bases, with 20 bases between the two germline ends. This CDR3 contains 17 residues.

The CDR3 DNA is TGTGCCAGCAGCTCTGGAGCGTCGGGGGGGGCCAGAGATACGCAGTATTTT. Protein: CASSSGASGGARDTQYF. The rearrangement links TRBV11-2 to TRBJ2-3, with 8 positions matching TRBD2. CDR1 and CDR2 (germline): SGHAT, FQNNGV. With 4 bases clipped from V and 5 bases from J, the junction kept 14 bases outside the gene matches. The CDR3 extends over 17 amino acids.

This clonotype was recorded many times. The chain recombines TRBV19 with TRBJ1-4; D call uncertain. There are 17 residues in the CDR3. Trimming took off 5 bases at V and 0 bases at J, with 16 bases between the two ends. Germline CDR1 is LNHDA and CDR2 is SQIVND (reference sequence). The CDR3 loop reads CASSLGRQLATNEKLFF. In DNA form, the CDR3 reads TGTGCCAGTAGTCTGGGTCGACAACTCGCAACTAATGAAAAACTGTTTTTT. The full variable domain, in which reference TRBV19 and TRBJ1-4 provide the parts outside the CDR3, is DGGITQSPKYLFRKEGQNVTLSCEQNLNHDAMYWYRQDPGQGLRLIYYSQIVNDFQKGDIAEGYSVSREKKESFPLTVTSAQKNPTAFYLCASSLGRQLATNEKLFFGSGTQLSVL.

The chain is built from TRBV15 and TRBJ2-1, with 8 bases lining up with TRBD1. The CDR3 is 16 residues long. The J segment lost 0 bases and the V segment lost 3 bases, leaving 4 bases of the junction unmatched. CDR1 LNHNV and CDR2 YYDKDF come from the germline V gene (reference sequence). The CDR3 region has the DNA TGTGCCACCAGCAGGGAAACAGGGGGCTCCTACAATGAGCAGTTCTTC. Its protein product is CATSRETGGSYNEQFF. Full variable domain (remainder filled in from reference TRBV15 and TRBJ2-1): DAMVIQNPRYQVTQFGKPVTLSCSQTLNHNVMYWYQQKSSQAPKLLFHYYDKDFNNEADTPDNFQSRRPNTSFCFLDIRSPGLGDTAMYLCATSRETGGSYNEQFFGPGTRLTVL.

V and J are TRBV19 and TRBJ2-7, with 10 bases that match TRBD1. J was trimmed by 4 bases and V by 8 bases; bases with no gene match: 2. Germline CDR1 and CDR2: LNHDA and SQIVND (reference sequence). The CDR3 consists of 12 residues. CDR3 sequence reads: CASGDRGYEQYF. The CDR3, as DNA: TGTGCCAGTGGGGACAGGGGTTACGAGCAGTACTTC.

This clonotype was detected only a few times. This chain links TRBV10-2 with TRBJ1-2; 7 nucleotides line up with TRBD1. V dropped 5 bases and J dropped 5; count of bases not matched to a gene: 11. Germline V gene sequence: CDR1 WSHSY, CDR2 SAAADI. There are 15 residues in the CDR3. The CDR3 loop is CASSPRDSLRYGYTF. In nucleotides, the CDR3 is TGCGCCAGCAGTCCCCGGGACAGTCTTCGTTATGGCTACACCTTC.

This clonotype was observed many times. The rearrangement uses TRBV5-6 and TRBJ2-1; TRBD2 agrees at 8 bases. This CDR3 region has 13 residues. CDR1 is SGHDT and CDR2 is YYEEEE in the germline V gene. The J segment lost 5 bases and the V segment lost 7 bases, leaving 5 bases of the junction unmatched. The CDR3 is CASVTGGHNEQFF. The CDR3 coding sequence is TGTGCCAGCGTTACGGGGGGGCACAATGAGCAGTTCTTC.

The chain uses TRBV2 and TRBJ1-1, with D unresolved. The CDR3 is 12 amino acids. Looked up from germline, CDR1 is SNHLY and CDR2 is FYNNEI. The V end lost 7 bases, the J end lost 2 bases, and 8 bases lay between the germline ends. Here the CDR3 DNA reads TGTGCCAGCAAATGGGTTAACACTGAAGCTTTCTTT. The encoded protein is CASKWVNTEAFF.

This clonotype appeared many times. The V and J genes are TRBV19 and TRBJ1-5, with 9 nucleotides matching TRBD1. There are 15 residues in the CDR3. V shed 5 bases and J 5 bases; nucleotides not matched to a gene: 7. In germline, CDR1 is LNHDA, CDR2 SQIVND (reference sequence). CDR3: CASSVGTGRDQPQHF. CDR3 nucleotide sequence: TGTGCCAGTAGTGTTGGGACAGGGCGAGATCAGCCCCAGCATTTT. The variable domain in full, completed from reference TRBV19 and TRBJ1-5, reads DGGITQSPKYLFRKEGQNVTLSCEQNLNHDAMYWYRQDPGQGLRLIYYSQIVNDFQKGDIAEGYSVSREKKESFPLTVTSAQKNPTAFYLCASSVGTGRDQPQHFGDGTRLSIL.

The chain is built from TRBV5-4 and TRBJ2-5, with TRBD2 matching 8 bases. Germline loops: CDR1 SGHNT, CDR2 YYREEE (reference sequence). V gave up 5 bases and J gave up 0 bases; unmatched junction bases: 9. This CDR3 contains 16 residues. In nucleotides, the CDR3 is TGTGCCAGCAGATTACACAGGACTAGCTACCAAGAGACCCAGTACTTC. The encoded protein is CASRLHRTSYQETQYF.

This clonotype was found many times. The chain combines TRBV2 with TRBJ1-1, with D hard to call. The V end lost 7 bases, the J end lost 1 base, and 13 bases lay between the germline ends. The CDR3 covers 14 residues. Looked up from germline, CDR1 is SNHLY and CDR2 is FYNNEI. The CDR3 nucleotides read TGTGCCAGCACCGCAGCATCCCGGAACACTGAAGCTTTCTTT. Protein: CASTAASRNTEAFF. The whole variable domain, filled in from reference TRBV2 and TRBJ1-1, reads EPEVTQTPSHQVTQMGQEVILRCVPISNHLYFYWYRQILGQKVEFLVSFYNNEISEKSEIFDDQFSVERPDGSNFTLKIRSTKLEDSAMYFCASTAASRNTEAFFGQGTRLTVV.